These T cell receptor beta chains were read from a single sample in a study of blood T cells in healthy people across ages. TCRdb re-derived calls from the 5' RACE reads in MiXCR, one entry per CDR3 protein. The sample holds about 1,500,000 distinct CDR3 sequences, roughly 28% seen once. The sequencing sample was made of blood. The receptors derive from a woman aged 25 to 39 in good health. Both conserved end residues are part of each CDR3. Fields, in order: D gene, V gene, J gene, clone size, CDR3 protein, CDR3 DNA. A D gene is named only where the DNA matches it firmly. Clone size is not always given. Where it is, it says once, few, many or a class for expanded clones.

d_gene: TRBD2; v_gene: TRBV20-1; j_gene: TRBJ2-4; abundance: -; CDR3aa: CSARGSGGATDKSIQYF; CDR3nt: TGCAGTGCTAGAGGTAGCGGGGGGGCTACCGACAAAAGCATTCAGTACTTC
d_gene: -; v_gene: TRBV7-2; j_gene: TRBJ2-7; abundance: -; CDR3aa: CASRGGGVPYEQYF; CDR3nt: TGTGCCAGCAGGGGAGGGGGGGTCCCCTACGAGCAGTACTTC
d_gene: TRBD2; v_gene: TRBV7-2; j_gene: TRBJ2-3; abundance: -; CDR3aa: CASSFRGTSGRAGRDTQYF; CDR3nt: TGTGCCAGCAGCTTTAGAGGGACTAGCGGGAGGGCTGGCAGAGATACGCAGTATTTT
d_gene: TRBD2; v_gene: TRBV29-1; j_gene: TRBJ2-7; abundance: -; CDR3aa: CSGGVAGDEQYF; CDR3nt: TGCAGCGGTGGAGTCGCGGGAGACGAGCAGTACTTC
d_gene: -; v_gene: TRBV3-1; j_gene: TRBJ2-7; abundance: -; CDR3aa: CASSQGGDGVYEQYF; CDR3nt: TGTGCCAGCAGCCAAGGCGGGGACGGGGTCTACGAGCAGTACTTC
d_gene: -; v_gene: TRBV29-1; j_gene: TRBJ1-4; abundance: -; CDR3aa: CSASLGLWDEKLFF; CDR3nt: TGCAGCGCCAGCCTAGGGCTATGGGATGAAAAACTGTTTTTT
d_gene: -; v_gene: TRBV5-1; j_gene: TRBJ2-3; abundance: few; CDR3aa: CASRTPTDTDTQYF; CDR3nt: TGCGCCAGCAGGACCCCAACGGACACAGATACGCAGTATTTT
d_gene: -; v_gene: TRBV5-1; j_gene: TRBJ2-3; abundance: -; CDR3aa: CASRLVVADTQYF; CDR3nt: TGCGCCAGCAGGCTTGTGGTCGCAGATACGCAGTATTTT
d_gene: TRBD1; v_gene: TRBV5-5; j_gene: TRBJ1-1; abundance: once; CDR3aa: CASSSTGANTEGFF; CDR3nt: TGTGCCAGCAGCTCCACAGGGGCGAACACTGAAGGTTTCTTT
d_gene: TRBD1; v_gene: TRBV28; j_gene: TRBJ2-1; abundance: many; CDR3aa: CASSLFGTGRNEQFF; CDR3nt: TGTGCCAGCAGTTTATTCGGGACAGGGAGGAATGAGCAGTTCTTC
d_gene: TRBD1; v_gene: TRBV28; j_gene: TRBJ1-4; abundance: once; CDR3aa: CASSPTGGLTNEKLFF; CDR3nt: TGTGCCAGCAGCCCGACAGGGGGATTAACTAATGAAAAACTGTTTTTT
d_gene: -; v_gene: TRBV20-1; j_gene: TRBJ2-1; abundance: once; CDR3aa: CSATVWGAGNEQFF; CDR3nt: TGCAGTGCTACCGTCTGGGGGGCTGGGAATGAGCAGTTCTTC
d_gene: TRBD2; v_gene: TRBV20-1; j_gene: TRBJ2-3; abundance: -; CDR3aa: CSAGFGGVDTQYF; CDR3nt: TGCAGTGCTGGTTTTGGGGGGGTAGATACGCAGTATTTT
d_gene: -; v_gene: TRBV7-2; j_gene: TRBJ2-7; abundance: -; CDR3aa: CASSLVANSYNEQYF; CDR3nt: TGTGCCAGCAGCTTAGTAGCTAACTCCTACAATGAGCAGTACTTC
d_gene: TRBD1; v_gene: TRBV10-3; j_gene: TRBJ2-7; abundance: many; CDR3aa: CAIRGTAKGIYEQYF; CDR3nt: TGTGCCATAAGGGGGACAGCCAAGGGAATTTACGAGCAGTACTTC
d_gene: -; v_gene: TRBV7-2; j_gene: TRBJ2-3; abundance: few; CDR3aa: CASSLTQRFSTDTQYF; CDR3nt: TGTGCCAGCAGCCTGACGCAGCGGTTCTCCACAGATACGCAGTATTTT
d_gene: TRBD2; v_gene: TRBV2; j_gene: TRBJ2-4; abundance: once; CDR3aa: CASRKPGLADIQYF; CDR3nt: TGTGCCAGCAGGAAACCGGGACTAGCTGACATTCAGTACTTC
d_gene: -; v_gene: TRBV5-1; j_gene: TRBJ2-5; abundance: many; CDR3aa: CASSNAAGVQETQYF; CDR3nt: TGCGCCAGCAGCAACGCAGCAGGGGTTCAAGAGACCCAGTACTTC
d_gene: -; v_gene: TRBV18; j_gene: TRBJ2-7; abundance: -; CDR3aa: CASSPGWGGHEQYF; CDR3nt: TGTGCCAGCTCACCGGGGTGGGGGGGCCACGAGCAGTACTTC
d_gene: TRBD1; v_gene: TRBV4-3; j_gene: TRBJ2-4; abundance: many; CDR3aa: CASSQDEGAAKNIQYF; CDR3nt: TGCGCCAGCAGCCAAGATGAGGGGGCCGCCAAAAACATTCAGTACTTC
d_gene: -; v_gene: TRBV7-6; j_gene: TRBJ2-7; abundance: -; CDR3aa: CASRGTGSGSNEQYF; CDR3nt: TGTGCCAGCAGGGGCACAGGGTCAGGATCCAATGAGCAGTACTTC
d_gene: -; v_gene: TRBV28; j_gene: TRBJ2-7; abundance: -; CDR3aa: CAIKFTGDSYYEQYF; CDR3nt: TGTGCCATCAAATTTACCGGCGACTCTTACTACGAGCAGTACTTC
d_gene: TRBD1; v_gene: TRBV9; j_gene: TRBJ1-2; abundance: once; CDR3aa: CASSADRGGYGFTF; CDR3nt: TGTGCCAGCAGCGCGGACAGGGGAGGCTATGGCTTCACCTTC
d_gene: -; v_gene: TRBV29-1; j_gene: TRBJ2-7; abundance: few; CDR3aa: CSVEDPRTGSYEQYF; CDR3nt: TGCAGCGTTGAAGATCCTCGGACCGGCTCCTACGAGCAGTACTTC
d_gene: -; v_gene: TRBV4-3; j_gene: TRBJ1-2; abundance: few; CDR3aa: CASSQRVGDNWYGYTF; CDR3nt: TGCGCCAGCAGCCAAAGGGTGGGGGATAATTGGTATGGCTACACCTTC
d_gene: -; v_gene: TRBV28; j_gene: TRBJ2-3; abundance: -; CDR3aa: CASSLSGVSSDTQYF; CDR3nt: TGTGCCAGCAGTTTGTCAGGGGTTTCCTCAGATACGCAGTATTTT
d_gene: TRBD2; v_gene: TRBV10-3; j_gene: TRBJ2-3; abundance: -; CDR3aa: CAISEGTSDYTDTQYF; CDR3nt: TGTGCCATCAGTGAGGGGACTAGCGATTACACAGATACGCAGTATTTT
d_gene: -; v_gene: TRBV5-1; j_gene: TRBJ1-6; abundance: -; CDR3aa: CASSLEGDGGNSPLHF; CDR3nt: TGCGCCAGCAGCTTGGAGGGGGACGGGGGGAATTCACCCCTCCACTTT
d_gene: TRBD2; v_gene: TRBV7-2; j_gene: TRBJ2-1; abundance: few; CDR3aa: CASSSSGLTYNEQFF; CDR3nt: TGTGCCAGCAGTTCTAGCGGGCTCACCTACAATGAGCAGTTCTTC
d_gene: -; v_gene: TRBV12-3/TRBV12-4; j_gene: TRBJ2-6; abundance: -; CDR3aa: CASSAFRGTGANVLTF; CDR3nt: TGTGCCAGCAGTGCCTTCCGGGGGACCGGGGCCAACGTCCTGACTTTC
d_gene: TRBD1; v_gene: TRBV7-9; j_gene: TRBJ1-1; abundance: -; CDR3aa: CAGSAEDRGKTEAFF; CDR3nt: TGTGCCGGCAGCGCCGAGGACAGGGGGAAGACTGAAGCTTTCTTT
d_gene: -; v_gene: TRBV6-5; j_gene: TRBJ2-1; abundance: -; CDR3aa: CASSSSVSRQNEQFF; CDR3nt: TGTGCCAGCAGTTCCTCTGTGTCACGACAGAATGAGCAGTTCTTC
d_gene: -; v_gene: TRBV7-6; j_gene: TRBJ2-5; abundance: -; CDR3aa: CASSSAVKVQETQYF; CDR3nt: TGTGCCAGCAGCTCAGCGGTAAAGGTCCAAGAGACCCAGTACTTC
d_gene: -; v_gene: TRBV20-1; j_gene: TRBJ1-1; abundance: -; CDR3aa: CSSIPTGSTEAFF; CDR3nt: TGCAGTTCCATCCCAACAGGGAGCACTGAAGCTTTCTTT
d_gene: -; v_gene: TRBV12-3/TRBV12-4; j_gene: TRBJ1-6; abundance: -; CDR3aa: CACSLQKGSPLHF; CDR3nt: TGTGCCTGCAGTTTGCAGAAAGGTTCACCCCTCCACTTT